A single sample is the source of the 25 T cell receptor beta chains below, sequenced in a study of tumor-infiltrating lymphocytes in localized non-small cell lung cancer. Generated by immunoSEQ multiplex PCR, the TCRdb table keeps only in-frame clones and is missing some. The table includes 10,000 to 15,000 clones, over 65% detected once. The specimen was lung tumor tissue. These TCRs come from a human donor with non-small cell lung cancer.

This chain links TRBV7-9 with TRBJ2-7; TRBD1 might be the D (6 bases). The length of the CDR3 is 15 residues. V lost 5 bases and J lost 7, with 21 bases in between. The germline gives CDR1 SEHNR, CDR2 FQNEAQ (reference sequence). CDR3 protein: CASSPRGTPAVEQYF. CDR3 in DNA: TGTGCCAGCAGCCCTAGGGGGACGCCGGCCGTAGAGCAGTACTTC. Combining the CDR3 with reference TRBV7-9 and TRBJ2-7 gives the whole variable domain DTGVSQNPRHKITKRGQNVTFRCDPISEHNRLYWYRQTLGQGPEFLTYFQNEAQLEKSRLLSDRFSAERPKGSFSTLEIQRTEQGDSAMYLCASSPRGTPAVEQYFGPGTRLTVT.

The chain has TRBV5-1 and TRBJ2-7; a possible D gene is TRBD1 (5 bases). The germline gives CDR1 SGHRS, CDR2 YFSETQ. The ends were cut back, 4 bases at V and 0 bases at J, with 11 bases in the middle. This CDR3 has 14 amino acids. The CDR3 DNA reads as TGCGCCAGCAGCCTGCGGACAAACTCCTACGAGCAGTACTTC. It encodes CASSLRTNSYEQYF.

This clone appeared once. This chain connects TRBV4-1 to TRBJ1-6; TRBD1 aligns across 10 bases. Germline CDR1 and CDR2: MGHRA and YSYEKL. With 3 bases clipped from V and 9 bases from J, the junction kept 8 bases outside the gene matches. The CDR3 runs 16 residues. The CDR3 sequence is CASSHPRDRGVSPLHF. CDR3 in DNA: TGCGCCAGCAGCCACCCCCGGGACAGGGGTGTTTCACCCCTCCACTTT.

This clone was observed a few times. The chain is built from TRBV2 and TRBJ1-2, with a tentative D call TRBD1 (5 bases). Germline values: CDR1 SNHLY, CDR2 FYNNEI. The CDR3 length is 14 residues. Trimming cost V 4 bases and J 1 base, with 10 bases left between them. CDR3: CASSGQGNNYGYTF. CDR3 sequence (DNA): TGTGCCAGCAGTGGTCAGGGAAATAACTATGGCTACACCTTC.

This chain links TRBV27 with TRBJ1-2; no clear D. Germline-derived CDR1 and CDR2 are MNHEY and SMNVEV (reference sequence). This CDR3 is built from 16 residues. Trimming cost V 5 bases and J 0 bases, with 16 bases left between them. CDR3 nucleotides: TGTGCCAGCAGTCCGGGGTGGGCTAAAGCTAACTATGGCTACACCTTC. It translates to CASSPGWAKANYGYTF.

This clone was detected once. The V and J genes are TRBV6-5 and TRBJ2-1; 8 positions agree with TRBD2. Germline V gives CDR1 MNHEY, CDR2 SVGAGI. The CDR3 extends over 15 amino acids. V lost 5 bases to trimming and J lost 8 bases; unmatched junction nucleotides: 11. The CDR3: CASSREGGGYYEQFF. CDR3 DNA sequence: TGTGCCAGCAGTCGGGAGGGAGGAGGGTACTATGAGCAGTTCTTC.

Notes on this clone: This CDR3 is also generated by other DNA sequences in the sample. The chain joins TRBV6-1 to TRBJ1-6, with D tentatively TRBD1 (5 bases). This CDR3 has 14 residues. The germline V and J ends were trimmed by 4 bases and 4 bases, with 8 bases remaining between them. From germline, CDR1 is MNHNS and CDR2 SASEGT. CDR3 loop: CASSAGPYNSPLHF. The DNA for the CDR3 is TGTGCCAGCAGTGCGGGGCCTTATAATTCACCCCTCCACTTT.

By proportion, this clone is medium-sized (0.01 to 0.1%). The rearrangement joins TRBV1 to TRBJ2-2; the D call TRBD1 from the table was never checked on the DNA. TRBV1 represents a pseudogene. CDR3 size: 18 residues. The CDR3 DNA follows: TGCACCAGCAGCCGGAGTTCCCCGGGACATCCGAACACCGGGGAGCTGTTTTTT. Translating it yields CTSSRSSPGHPNTGELFF.

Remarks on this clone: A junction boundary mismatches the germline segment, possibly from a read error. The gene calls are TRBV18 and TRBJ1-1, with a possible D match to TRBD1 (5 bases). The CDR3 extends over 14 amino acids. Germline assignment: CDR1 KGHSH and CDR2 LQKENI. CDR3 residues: CTSSRDSVLAEAFF. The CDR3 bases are TGTACCAGCTCAAGGGACTCTGTGTTGGCTGAAGCTTTCTTT. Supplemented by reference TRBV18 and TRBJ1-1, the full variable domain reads NAGVMQNPRHLVRRRGQEARLRCSPMKGHSHVYWYRQLPEEGLKFMVYLQKENIIDESGMPKERFSAEFPKEGPSILRIQQVVRGDSAAYFCTSSRDSVLAEAFFGQGTRLTVV.

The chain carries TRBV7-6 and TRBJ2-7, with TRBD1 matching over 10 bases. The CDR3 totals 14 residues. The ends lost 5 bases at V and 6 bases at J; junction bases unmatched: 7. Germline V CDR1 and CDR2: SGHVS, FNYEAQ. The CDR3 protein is CASSLDRGQSEQYF. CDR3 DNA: TGTGCCAGCAGCCTCGACAGGGGGCAAAGCGAGCAGTACTTC. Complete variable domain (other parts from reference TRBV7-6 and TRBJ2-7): GAGVSQSPRYKVTKRGQDVALRCDPISGHVSLYWYRQALGQGPEFLTYFNYEAQQDKSGLPNDRFSAERPEGSISTLTIQRTEQRDSAMYRCASSLDRGQSEQYFGPGTRLTVT.

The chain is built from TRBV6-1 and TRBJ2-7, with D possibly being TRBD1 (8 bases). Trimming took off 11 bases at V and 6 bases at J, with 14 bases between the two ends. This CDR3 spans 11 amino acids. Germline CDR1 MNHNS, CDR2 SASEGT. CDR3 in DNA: TGTGCCCTACACAGGGGGGGCGAGCAGTACTTC. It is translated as CALHRGGEQYF.

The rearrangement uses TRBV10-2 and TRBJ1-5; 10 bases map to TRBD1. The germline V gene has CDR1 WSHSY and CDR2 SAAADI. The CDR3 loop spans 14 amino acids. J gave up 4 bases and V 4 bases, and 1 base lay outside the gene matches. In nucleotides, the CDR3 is TGCGCCAGCAGTGGGGGACAGGGGAATCAGCCCCAGCATTTT. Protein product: CASSGGQGNQPQHF.

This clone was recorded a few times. CDR3 DNA sequence: TGCGCCAGCAGTGGGACACCCACTGAAGCTTTCTTT. Translating it yields CASSGTPTEAFF. The rearrangement joins TRBV10-2 to TRBJ1-1; D possibly corresponds to TRBD1 (5 bases). Trimming took off 4 bases at V and 4 bases at J, with 7 bases between the two ends. The CDR3 is made up of 12 amino acids. CDR1 WSHSY and CDR2 SAAADI come from the germline V gene.

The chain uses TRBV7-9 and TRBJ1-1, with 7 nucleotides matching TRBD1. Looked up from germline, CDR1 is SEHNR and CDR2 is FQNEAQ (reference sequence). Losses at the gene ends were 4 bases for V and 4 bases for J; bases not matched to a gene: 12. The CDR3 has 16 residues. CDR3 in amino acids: CASSYFLSGGVTEAFF. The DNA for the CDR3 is TGTGCCAGCAGCTACTTTCTCTCAGGGGGAGTCACTGAAGCTTTCTTT.

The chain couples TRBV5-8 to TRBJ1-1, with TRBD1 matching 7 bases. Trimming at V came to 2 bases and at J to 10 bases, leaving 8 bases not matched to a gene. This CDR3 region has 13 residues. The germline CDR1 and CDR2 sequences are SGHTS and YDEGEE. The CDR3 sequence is CASSFGQANTAFF. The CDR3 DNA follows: TGTGCCAGCAGCTTCGGACAGGCCAATACAGCTTTCTTT.

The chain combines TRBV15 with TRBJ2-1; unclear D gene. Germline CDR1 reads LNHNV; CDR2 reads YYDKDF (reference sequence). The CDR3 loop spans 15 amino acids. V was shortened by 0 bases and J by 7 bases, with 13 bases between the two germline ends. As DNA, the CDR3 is TGTGCCACCAGCAGAGATACAACTGTCGGGAATGAGCAGTTCTTC. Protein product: CATSRDTTVGNEQFF.

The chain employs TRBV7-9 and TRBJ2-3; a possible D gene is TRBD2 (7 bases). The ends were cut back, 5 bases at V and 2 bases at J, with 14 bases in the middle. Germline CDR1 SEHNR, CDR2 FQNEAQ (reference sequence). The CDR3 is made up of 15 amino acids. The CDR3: CASSLGGLNTDTQYF. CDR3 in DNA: TGTGCCAGCAGCCTAGGGGGACTAAACACAGATACGCAGTATTTT.

The CDR3 region is CASSSDGLVQPQHF. Here the CDR3 DNA reads TGTGCCAGCAGCTCGGACGGCCTTGTTCAGCCCCAGCATTTT. The chain is built from TRBV5-8 and TRBJ1-5; D is unclear. CDR1 and CDR2 from the germline V gene are SGHTS and YDEGEE. V lost 3 bases to trimming and J lost 6 bases, with 13 bases between them. This CDR3 contains 14 residues. Drawing the rest from reference TRBV5-8 and TRBJ1-5, the complete variable domain is EAGVTQSPTHLIKTRGQQATLRCSPISGHTSVYWYQQALGLGLQFLLWYDEGEERNRGNFPPRFSGRQFPNYSSELNVNALELEDSALYLCASSSDGLVQPQHFGDGTRLSIL.

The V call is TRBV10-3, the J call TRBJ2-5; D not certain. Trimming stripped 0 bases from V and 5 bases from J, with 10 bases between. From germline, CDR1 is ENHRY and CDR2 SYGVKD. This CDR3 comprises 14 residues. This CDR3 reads CAISESSGMETQYF. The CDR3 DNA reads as TGTGCCATCAGTGAGTCGTCGGGTATGGAGACCCAGTACTTC.

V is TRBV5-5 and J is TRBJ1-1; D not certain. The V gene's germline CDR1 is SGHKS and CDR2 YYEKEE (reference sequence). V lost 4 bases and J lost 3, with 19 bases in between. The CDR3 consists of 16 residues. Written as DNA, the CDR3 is TGTGCCAGCAGCCCTACCCCGGGATACGCTGACACTGAAGCTTTCTTT. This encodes CASSPTPGYADTEAFF.

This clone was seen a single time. The CDR3 protein is CSVYDRWYEQYF. The DNA for the CDR3 is TGCAGCGTTTACGACAGGTGGTACGAGCAGTACTTC. The chain recombines TRBV29-1 with TRBJ2-7; possible D gene TRBD1, 6 bases. CDR1 is SQVTM, CDR2 ANQGSEA, per germline. The CDR3 is 12 amino acids. V lost 5 bases, J lost 4 bases, and 12 bases lay in between.

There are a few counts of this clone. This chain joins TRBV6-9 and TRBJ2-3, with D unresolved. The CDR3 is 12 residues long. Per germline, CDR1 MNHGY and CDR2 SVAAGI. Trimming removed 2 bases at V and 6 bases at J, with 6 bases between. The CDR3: CASSYRSDTQYF. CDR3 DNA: TGTGCCAGCAGTTATAGGTCGGATACGCAGTATTTT.

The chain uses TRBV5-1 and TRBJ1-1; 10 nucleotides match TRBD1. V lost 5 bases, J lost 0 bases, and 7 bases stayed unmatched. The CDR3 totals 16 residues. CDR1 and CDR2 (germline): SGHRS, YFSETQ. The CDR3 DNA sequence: TGCGCCAGCAGTTATGACAGGGGGCGGGTGAACACTGAAGCTTTCTTT. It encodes CASSYDRGRVNTEAFF. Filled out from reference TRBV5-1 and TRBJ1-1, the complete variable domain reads KAGVTQTPRYLIKTRGQQVTLSCSPISGHRSVSWYQQTPGQGLQFLFEYFSETQRNKGNFPGRFSGRQFSNSRSEMNVSTLELGDSALYLCASSYDRGRVNTEAFFGQGTRLTVV.

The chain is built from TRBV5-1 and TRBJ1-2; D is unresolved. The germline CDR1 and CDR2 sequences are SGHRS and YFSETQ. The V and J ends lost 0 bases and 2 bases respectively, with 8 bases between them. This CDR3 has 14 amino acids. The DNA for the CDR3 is TGCGCCAGCAGCTTGGGGGCAGGCAACTATGGCTACACCTTC. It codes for CASSLGAGNYGYTF.

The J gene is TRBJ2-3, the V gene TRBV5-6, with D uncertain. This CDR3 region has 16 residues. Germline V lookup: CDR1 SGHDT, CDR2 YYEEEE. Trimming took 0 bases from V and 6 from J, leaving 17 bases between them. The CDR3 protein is CASSLEVRPPTDTQYF. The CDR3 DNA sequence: TGTGCCAGCAGCTTGGAGGTTCGGCCTCCGACGGATACGCAGTATTTT.